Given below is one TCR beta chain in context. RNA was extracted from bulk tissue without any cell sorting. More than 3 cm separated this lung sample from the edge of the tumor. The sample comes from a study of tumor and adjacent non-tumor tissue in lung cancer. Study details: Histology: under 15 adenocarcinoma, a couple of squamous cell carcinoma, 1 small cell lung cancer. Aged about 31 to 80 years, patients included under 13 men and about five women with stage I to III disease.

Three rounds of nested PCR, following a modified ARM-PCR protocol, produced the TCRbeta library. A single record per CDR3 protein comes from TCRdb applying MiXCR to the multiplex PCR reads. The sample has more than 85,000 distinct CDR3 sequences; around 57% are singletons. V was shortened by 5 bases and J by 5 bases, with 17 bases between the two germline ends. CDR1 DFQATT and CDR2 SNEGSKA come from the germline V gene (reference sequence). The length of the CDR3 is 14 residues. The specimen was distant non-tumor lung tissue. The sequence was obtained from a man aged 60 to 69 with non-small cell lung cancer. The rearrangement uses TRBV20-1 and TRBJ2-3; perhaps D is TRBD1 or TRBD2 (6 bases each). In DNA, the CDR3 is TGCAGTGCTTGTCGGCAGGAGGGGGTAGATACGCAGTATTTT. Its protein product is CSACRQEGVDTQYF.